This is a list of T cell receptor beta chains from one sample in a study of T cell changes during pregnancy in multiple sclerosis. The data were produced by immunoSEQ multiplex PCR, yet TCRdb's version contains in-frame clones alone and is incomplete. Of about 47,000 clones in the sample, around 93% are singletons; the top ten hold 2% to 2.5%. The sequenced sample was peripheral blood, obtained in the third trimester of pregnancy. These receptors all stem from a female donor with multiple sclerosis, enrolled in a pregnancy study. The CDR3 runs from the conserved cysteine through the conserved F or W. The D gene is left open where the match is weak. A row's size may be missing; if present it is once, few, many or a size class.

CASSRKLGLSVGDTQYF TGTGCCAGCAGCCGCAAATTGGGACTATCCGTGGGAGATACGCAGTATTTT TRBJ2-3 TRBV7-9 NA 17 TRBD2
CATTGTGVKVGTEAFF TGTGCCACAACAGGGACAGGGGTGAAAGTCGGCACTGAAGCTTTCTTT TRBJ1-1 TRBV19 NA 16 TRBD1
CASSPATSVRTDTQYF TGTGCCAGCAGCCCCGCGACTAGCGTCCGCACAGATACGCAGTATTTT TRBJ2-3 TRBV2 NA 16 TRBD2
CASSPVGAAGGAEQYF TGTGCCAGCAGTCCCGTGGGGGCGGCGGGAGGGGCCGAGCAGTACTTC TRBJ2-7 TRBV27 NA 16 TRBD2
CASSSGSGETQYF TGTGCCAGCAGCTCCGGGAGCGGAGAGACCCAGTACTTC TRBJ2-5 TRBV7-3 once 13 NA
CASSSGQGKDTQYF TGTGCCAGCAGCTCCGGACAGGGGAAAGATACGCAGTATTTT TRBJ2-3 TRBV7-2 once 14 TRBD1
CASSLGQGREKLFF TGTGCCAGCAGCTTAGGACAGGGCCGTGAAAAACTGTTTTTT TRBJ1-4 TRBV5-8 NA 14 TRBD1
CASSPGLLGYEQYF TGCGCCAGCAGCCCCGGTTTACTAGGTTACGAGCAGTACTTC TRBJ2-7 TRBV4-1 once 14 NA
CASRGQVSYEQYF TGTGCCAGCAGGGGACAGGTTTCCTACGAGCAGTACTTC TRBJ2-7 TRBV27 NA 13 TRBD1
CASSRITGRTNEKLFF TGTGCCAGCAGTAGAATCACAGGACGAACTAATGAAAAACTGTTTTTT TRBJ1-4 TRBV28 NA 16 NA
CASSLGSLAGDTQYF TGTGCCAGCAGCTTAGGTTCCCTGGCTGGTGATACGCAGTATTTT TRBJ2-3 TRBV7-3 NA 15 NA
CASSPEGPRGGREQYF TGTGCCAGCAGCCCCGAAGGGCCCAGAGGGGGTAGGGAGCAGTACTTC TRBJ2-7 TRBV5-4 NA 16 NA
CASSLKQGTEQYF TGTGCCAGCAGTTTAAAACAGGGCACCGAGCAGTACTTC TRBJ2-7 TRBV25-1 NA 13 NA
CASSKGPRRVNTGELFF TGTGCCAGCAGCAAGGGACCTCGGAGGGTGAACACCGGGGAGCTGTTTTTT TRBJ2-2 TRBV5-4 NA 17 NA
CASSLEAGLTEAFF TGTGCCAGCAGCTTGGAGGCAGGGCTCACTGAAGCTTTCTTT TRBJ1-1 TRBV5-8 NA 14 NA
CASSDGGGPYNEQFF TGTGCCAGCAGCGACGGGGGAGGCCCCTACAATGAGCAGTTCTTC TRBJ2-1 TRBV7-9 NA 15 NA
CASSLGLAETSTDTQYF TGTGCCAGCAGCCTAGGACTAGCGGAGACTAGCACAGATACGCAGTATTTT TRBJ2-3 TRBV7-6 NA 17 TRBD2
CAWNLAGPYEQYF TGTGCCTGGAACCTAGCGGGCCCCTACGAGCAGTACTTC TRBJ2-7 TRBV30 NA 13 TRBD2
CASSIVSLGNQPQHF TGTGCCAGTAGTATTGTCTCACTCGGGAATCAGCCCCAGCATTTT TRBJ1-5 TRBV19 NA 15 NA
CASSIAGALNEQFF TGTGCCAGTAGTATAGCGGGAGCCCTCAATGAGCAGTTCTTC TRBJ2-1 TRBV19 NA 14 NA
CASRPRGLFDNTQYF TGTGCCAGCAGGCCAAGGGGACTATTCGATAATACGCAGTATTTT TRBJ2-3 TRBV7-2 NA 15 TRBD2
CASQREISTDTQYF TGTGCCAGCCAGCGGGAGATAAGCACAGATACGCAGTATTTT TRBJ2-3 TRBV7-3 NA 14 TRBD2
CASSRTGAQGELFF TGTGCCAGCAGCAGGACAGGGGCGCAGGGGGAGCTGTTTTTT TRBJ2-2 TRBV5-6 NA 14 TRBD1
CASSLLRGTGGPGNTIYF TGTGCCAGCAGCCTCCTGAGGGGGACAGGGGGCCCTGGAAACACCATATATTTT TRBJ1-3 TRBV11-2 NA 18 TRBD1
CAISERRLYEQYF TGTGCCATCAGTGAACGGAGACTTTACGAGCAGTACTTC TRBJ2-7 TRBV10-3 NA 13 NA
CASSRRQGSTDTQYF TGTGCCAGCAGCCGGCGACAGGGGAGCACAGATACGCAGTATTTT TRBJ2-3 TRBV7-2 NA 15 TRBD1
CASSGDRGVYGYTF TGTGCCAGCAGCGGTGACCGTGGAGTATATGGCTACACCTTC TRBJ1-2 TRBV5-8 NA 14 NA
CASSPLGPRSFYEQYF TGTGCCAGCAGTCCCCTGGGCCCGCGCAGTTTCTACGAGCAGTACTTC TRBJ2-7 TRBV27 NA 16 NA
CASSPAGTNEKLFF TGTGCCAGCAGCCCGGCAGGGACTAATGAAAAACTGTTTTTT TRBJ1-4 TRBV7-2 NA 14 NA
CAISERGTSGYEQYF TGTGCCATCAGTGAGCGGGGGACTAGCGGCTACGAGCAGTACTTC TRBJ2-7 TRBV10-3 NA 15 TRBD2
CASSYSIHNTEAFF TGTGCCAGCAGTTATTCAATTCATAACACTGAAGCTTTCTTT TRBJ1-1 TRBV6-5 NA 14 NA
CAWEMVTEAFF TGTGCCTGGGAGATGGTAACTGAAGCTTTCTTT TRBJ1-1 TRBV30 NA 11 NA
CASSVPGTHTEAFF TGCGCCAGCAGCGTTCCGGGAACTCACACTGAAGCTTTCTTT TRBJ1-1 TRBV5-1 NA 14 NA
CASSERGGGIQYF TGTGCCAGCAGTGAACGGGGGGGTGGCATTCAGTACTTC TRBJ2-4 TRBV6-1 NA 13 TRBD2
CASSPSTEQFF TGTGCCAGCAGTCCTTCGACAGAGCAGTTCTTC TRBJ2-1 TRBV6-6 NA 11 NA
CASSQRKGQIYGYTF TGTGCCAGCAGCCAAAGGAAGGGACAGATCTATGGCTACACCTTC TRBJ1-2 TRBV5-6 NA 15 TRBD1
CASRGRALDEQFF TGTGCCAGCAGAGGGAGGGCCCTTGATGAGCAGTTCTTC TRBJ2-1 TRBV7-9 NA 13 TRBD2
CASSFRTGGIGPYGYTF TGTGCCAGCAGCTTTAGGACAGGGGGCATCGGACCCTATGGCTACACCTTC TRBJ1-2 TRBV5-5 NA 17 TRBD1
CASPHYEQYF TGTGCCAGTCCACACTACGAGCAGTACTTC TRBJ2-7 TRBV25-1 NA 10 NA
CASIGTGPYGYTF TGTGCCAGTATAGGGACAGGGCCCTATGGCTACACCTTC TRBJ1-2 TRBV19 NA 13 TRBD1
CAWSVGVTNYGYTF TGTGCCTGGAGTGTGGGCGTAACTAACTATGGCTACACCTTC TRBJ1-2 TRBV30 once 14 NA
CASSFKRVRFIHEQYF TGTGCCAGCAGCTTCAAGCGGGTCCGGTTTATCCACGAGCAGTACTTC TRBJ2-7 TRBV7-8 NA 16 NA
CASSSFRGYEQYF TGTGCCAGCAGCTCATTCAGGGGGTACGAGCAGTACTTC TRBJ2-7 TRBV7-6 NA 13 TRBD1
CASSLGDRGRWEQYF TGTGCCAGCAGCTTAGGCGACAGGGGGCGCTGGGAGCAGTACTTC TRBJ2-7 TRBV7-2 NA 15 TRBD1
CASSYTGGREKLFF TGTGCCAGCAGTTATACAGGGGGCAGAGAAAAACTGTTTTTT TRBJ1-4 TRBV6-5 NA 14 TRBD1
CASSLYSGRDFNEQFF TGTGCCAGCAGTTTATATAGCGGGAGAGATTTCAATGAGCAGTTCTTC TRBJ2-1 TRBV27 NA 16 TRBD2
CSVKFWDKTDTQYF TGCAGCGTTAAATTTTGGGACAAAACAGATACGCAGTATTTT TRBJ2-3 TRBV29-1 NA 14 NA
CASSPDRGYHEQYF TGCGCCAGCAGCCCCGACAGGGGGTACCACGAGCAGTACTTC TRBJ2-7 TRBV5-1 NA 14 TRBD1
CASSLRSGTGALAKNIQYF TGTGCCAGCAGCTTACGATCCGGGACAGGGGCATTAGCCAAAAACATTCAGTACTTC TRBJ2-4 TRBV7-2 NA 19 TRBD1
CASSPQGKSGNTIYF TGTGCCAGCTCACCGCAGGGGAAGTCTGGAAACACCATATATTTT TRBJ1-3 TRBV18 few 15 NA
CAISETGMDDEQFF TGTGCCATCAGTGAAACAGGGATGGATGATGAGCAGTTCTTC TRBJ2-1 TRBV10-3 NA 14 NA
CASSPVLTVLNTEAFF TGTGCCAGCAGTCCCGTTCTAACAGTACTGAACACTGAAGCTTTCTTT TRBJ1-1 TRBV27 NA 16 NA
CASSSGTSGSYEQYF TGTGCCAGCAGTTCCGGGACTAGCGGGAGCTACGAGCAGTACTTC TRBJ2-7 TRBV5-4 NA 15 TRBD2
CSVPRASSSYNEQFF TGCAGCGTTCCCAGGGCCTCGAGCTCCTACAATGAGCAGTTCTTC TRBJ2-1 TRBV29-1 NA 15 NA
CASSGTSGENTQYF TGCGCCAGCAGCGGGACTAGCGGGGAAAATACGCAGTATTTT TRBJ2-3 TRBV5-1 NA 14 TRBD2
CSARVSEQYF TGCAGTGCTAGAGTATCCGAGCAGTACTTC TRBJ2-7 TRBV20-1 NA 10 NA
CSVDIGRGANYGYTF TGCAGCGTTGACATCGGAAGGGGCGCGAACTATGGCTACACCTTC TRBJ1-2 TRBV29-1 NA 15 NA